These T cell receptor beta chains were read from a single sample in a study of blood T cell repertoires in COVID-19. Using immunoSEQ multiplex PCR, the repertoire was profiled, and TCRdb retains in-frame clones only, with some absent. The table lists 100,000 to 120,000 clones, roughly 79% of them singletons. The sample comprised peripheral blood. All receptors derive from a woman in her 70s with acute or convalescent COVID-19. The CDR3 runs from the conserved cysteine through the conserved F or W. A D gene is named only where the DNA matches it firmly. Where a row states a size, it is once, few, many or the class of an expanded clone; other rows omit it.

j_call | d_call | v_call | clone_size | cdr3_nt | cdr3_aa
TRBJ2-5 | - | TRBV5-1 | - | TGCGCCAGCTCATCCGGAGACACGGGGGAGACCCAGTACTTC | CASSSGDTGETQYF
TRBJ2-3 | TRBD1 | TRBV9 | - | TGTGCCAGCAGCGTAAATACAGGGGGTATAGATACGCAGTATTTT | CASSVNTGGIDTQYF
TRBJ1-4 | - | TRBV30 | - | TGTGCCTGGAGTTTCGACAGCAACATACTTTTTGAAAAACTGTTTTTT | CAWSFDSNILFEKLFF
TRBJ2-7 | - | TRBV4-3 | once | TGCGCCAGCAGCCAAGATGGAGTAGCGGACTACGAGCAGTACTTC | CASSQDGVADYEQYF
TRBJ1-1 | - | TRBV15 | once | TGTGCCACCAGCAGAGACTATTCAAGGAACACTGAAGCTTTCTTT | CATSRDYSRNTEAFF
TRBJ1-2 | TRBD1 | TRBV19 | - | TGTGCCAGTAGTGACCCGGGACAGCTTAACTATGGCTACACCTTC | CASSDPGQLNYGYTF
TRBJ2-7 | TRBD1 | TRBV6-1 | few | TGTGCCAGCAGTGGACAGGGGGACCTCGGCTCCTACGAGCAGTACTTC | CASSGQGDLGSYEQYF
TRBJ1-1 | TRBD1 | TRBV25-1 | - | TGTGCCAGCAGTGAAAGGACGGGACAGTACAACACTGAAGCTTTCTTT | CASSERTGQYNTEAFF
TRBJ2-1 | TRBD2 | TRBV7-9 | - | TGTGCCAGCAGCGTCGTTAGCGGGAGCACCTCCTACAATGAGCAGTTCTTC | CASSVVSGSTSYNEQFF
TRBJ2-1 | - | TRBV11-2 | - | TGTGCCAGCAGCCCCTTTTGGGGGCCGTCCTACAATGAGCAGTTCTTC | CASSPFWGPSYNEQFF
TRBJ2-7 | - | TRBV9 | - | TGTGCCAGCAGCGTAGGTTTCGCACCGAGCTCCTACGAGCAGTACTTC | CASSVGFAPSSYEQYF
TRBJ2-7 | TRBD1 | TRBV28 | - | TGTGCCAGCAGTTCCCAGGGACAGGGGGTGATAAGGTCCTACGAGCAGTACTTC | CASSSQGQGVIRSYEQYF
TRBJ2-3 | TRBD2 | TRBV5-4 | - | TGTGCCAGCAGCGACCTAGCGGGAGGGCCGCGCACAGATACGCAGTATTTT | CASSDLAGGPRTDTQYF
TRBJ1-5 | TRBD1 | TRBV23-1 | - | TGCGCCAGCAGTCAACGTGGACAGGGCGGTTTCAGCAATCAGCCCCAGCATTTT | CASSQRGQGGFSNQPQHF
TRBJ1-4 | - | TRBV6-2/TRBV6-3 | - | TGTGCCAGCAGTTACTCGGCAGGGCCTAATGAAAAACTGTTTTTT | CASSYSAGPNEKLFF
TRBJ1-2 | - | TRBV4-3 | - | TGCGCCAGCAGCCAAGGACATCAGTTAGGCCATGGCTACACCTTC | CASSQGHQLGHGYTF
TRBJ2-2 | TRBD1 | TRBV9 | - | TGTGCCAGCAGCGCCGTAGGGGGCGGAGACGGGGAGCTGTTTTTT | CASSAVGGGDGELFF
TRBJ2-3 | - | TRBV19 | few | TGTGCCAGTAGTATACAGGGCACAGATACGCAGTATTTT | CASSIQGTDTQYF
TRBJ2-1 | TRBD2 | TRBV27 | - | TGTGCCAGCAGCCGGCCGACTTCAGCGGGGGGGTCGGGTGAGCAGTTCTTC | CASSRPTSAGGSGEQFF
TRBJ2-7 | - | TRBV27 | - | TGTGCCAGCAGTTTATCGCCAGGAAACTCCTACGAGCAGTACTTC | CASSLSPGNSYEQYF
TRBJ2-6 | TRBD1 | TRBV3-1/TRBV3-2 | - | TGTGCCAGCAGCCAAAAGGGCTTGGTCCAGGGGGTCTATGGGGCCAACGTCCTGACTTTC | CASSQKGLVQGVYGANVLTF
TRBJ1-1 | - | TRBV27 | - | TGTGCCAGCAGTCGGGCCGGACTGCAGAACACTGAAGCTTTCTTT | CASSRAGLQNTEAFF
TRBJ1-3 | - | TRBV18 | - | TGTGCCAGCTCACCAGAGTATGGGGCCTCTGGAAACACCATATATTTT | CASSPEYGASGNTIYF
TRBJ1-2 | - | TRBV6-2/TRBV6-3 | - | TGTGCCAGCAGTCTTGGACAGCGCCTACCCTATGGCTACACCTTC | CASSLGQRLPYGYTF